A single T cell receptor (beta chain) is shown here with its context. Germline V gene data show CDR1 as GTSNPN and CDR2 as SVGIG (reference sequence). J gave up 8 bases and V 0 bases, and 4 bases lay outside the gene matches. CDR3 length: 14 amino acids. The sample belongs to a study of control samples from healthy donors and cancer patients. Assay used: immunoSEQ multiplex PCR; TCRdb lists only in-frame clones, some missing. This table holds over 150,000 clones, less than 95% found once. The receptor was derived from a man between 60 and 75 years old with colorectal cancer. The sample was PBMCs. J is TRBJ1-4 and V is TRBV30, with 9 bases aligning to TRBD1. The CDR3 spells CAWSVRDRDEKLFF. CDR3 coding DNA: TGTGCCTGGAGTGTACGGGACAGGGACGAAAAACTGTTTTTT.